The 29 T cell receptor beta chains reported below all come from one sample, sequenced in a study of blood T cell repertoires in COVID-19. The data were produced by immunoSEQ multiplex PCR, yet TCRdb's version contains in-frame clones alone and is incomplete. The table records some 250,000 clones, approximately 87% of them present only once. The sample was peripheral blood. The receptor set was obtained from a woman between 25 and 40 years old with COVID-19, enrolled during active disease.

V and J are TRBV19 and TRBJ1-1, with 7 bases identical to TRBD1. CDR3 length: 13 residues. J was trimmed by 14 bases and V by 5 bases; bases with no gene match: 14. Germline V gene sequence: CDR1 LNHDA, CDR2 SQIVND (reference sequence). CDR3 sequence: CASSATSQGRAFF. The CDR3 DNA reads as TGTGCCAGTAGTGCAACCTCACAGGGGAGAGCGTTCTTT.

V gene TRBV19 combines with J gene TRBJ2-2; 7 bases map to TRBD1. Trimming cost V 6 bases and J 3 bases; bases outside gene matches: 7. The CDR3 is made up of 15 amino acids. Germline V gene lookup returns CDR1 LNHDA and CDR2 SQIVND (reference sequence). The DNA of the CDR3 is TGTGCCAGTAGCAACAGGGGTGTGGACACCGGGGAGCTGTTTTTT. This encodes CASSNRGVDTGELFF. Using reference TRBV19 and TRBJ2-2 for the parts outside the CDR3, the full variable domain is DGGITQSPKYLFRKEGQNVTLSCEQNLNHDAMYWYRQDPGQGLRLIYYSQIVNDFQKGDIAEGYSVSREKKESFPLTVTSAQKNPTAFYLCASSNRGVDTGELFFGEGSRLTVL.

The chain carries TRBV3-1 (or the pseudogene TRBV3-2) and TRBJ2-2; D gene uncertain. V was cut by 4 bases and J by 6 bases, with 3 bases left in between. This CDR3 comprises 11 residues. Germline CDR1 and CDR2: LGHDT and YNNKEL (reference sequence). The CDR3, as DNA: TGTGCCAGCAGCCGAGCCGGGGAGCTGTTTTTT. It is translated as CASSRAGELFF.

The CDR3 spells CASSPGQGLGGYTF. The CDR3 nucleotides read TGTGCCAGCTCACCAGGACAGGGGTTGGGAGGCTACACCTTC. The rearrangement links TRBV18 to TRBJ1-2, with 9 bases matching TRBD1. CDR3 size: 14 residues. The V segment lost 2 bases and the J segment 8 bases; nucleotides outside the gene matches: 6. CDR1 KGHSH and CDR2 LQKENI come from the germline V gene.

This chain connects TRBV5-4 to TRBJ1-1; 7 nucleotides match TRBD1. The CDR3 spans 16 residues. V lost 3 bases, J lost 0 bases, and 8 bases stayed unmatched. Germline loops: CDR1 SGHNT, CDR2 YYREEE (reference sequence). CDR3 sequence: CASSSGTALMNTEAFF. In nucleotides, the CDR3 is TGTGCCAGCAGCTCCGGGACAGCGTTAATGAACACTGAAGCTTTCTTT.

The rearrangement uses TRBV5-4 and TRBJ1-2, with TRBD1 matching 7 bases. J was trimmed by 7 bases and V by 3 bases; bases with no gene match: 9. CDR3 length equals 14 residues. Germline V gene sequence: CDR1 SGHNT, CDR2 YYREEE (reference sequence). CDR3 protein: CASSSLSGTAGYTF. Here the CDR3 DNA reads TGTGCCAGCAGCTCGCTCTCCGGGACAGCTGGCTACACCTTC.

The CDR3 DNA follows: TGTGCCAGCACAACCGGGGGACCCTCCTACAATGAGCAGTTCTTC. It translates to CASTTGGPSYNEQFF. J is TRBJ2-1 and V is TRBV5-4, with D tentatively TRBD2 (6 bases). V was clipped by 6 bases and J by 0 bases, with 13 bases between them. The CDR3 runs to 15 residues. Germline V gene lookup returns CDR1 SGHNT and CDR2 YYREEE (reference sequence).

CDR3 protein: CASSEQGTDGYTF. In DNA form, the CDR3 reads TGTGCCAGCAGTGAACAGGGAACGGACGGCTACACCTTC. V is TRBV6-1 and J is TRBJ1-2, with D possibly matching TRBD1 (5 bases). The length of the CDR3 is 13 residues. Germline values: CDR1 MNHNS, CDR2 SASEGT. V was shortened by 2 bases and J by 8 bases, with 12 bases between the two germline ends.

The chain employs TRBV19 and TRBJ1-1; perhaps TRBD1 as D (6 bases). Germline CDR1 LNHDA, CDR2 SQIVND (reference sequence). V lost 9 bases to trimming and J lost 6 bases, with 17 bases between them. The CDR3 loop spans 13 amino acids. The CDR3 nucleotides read TGTGCCAGCGCTACAGGGCTTTGGCCTGAAGCTTTCTTT. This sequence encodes CASATGLWPEAFF.

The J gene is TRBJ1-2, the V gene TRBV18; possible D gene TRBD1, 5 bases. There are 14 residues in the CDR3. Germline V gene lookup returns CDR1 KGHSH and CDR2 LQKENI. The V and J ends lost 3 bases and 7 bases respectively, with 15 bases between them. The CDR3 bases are TGTGCCAGCTCACCCACGACAGTTGATGTTGGCTACACCTTC. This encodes CASSPTTVDVGYTF.

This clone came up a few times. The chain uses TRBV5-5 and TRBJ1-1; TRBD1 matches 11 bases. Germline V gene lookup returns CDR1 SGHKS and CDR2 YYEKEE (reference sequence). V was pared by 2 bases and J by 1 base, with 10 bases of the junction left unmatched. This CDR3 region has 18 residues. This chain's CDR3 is CASSFRSQDRGRNTEAFF. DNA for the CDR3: TGTGCCAGCAGCTTCCGTTCGCAGGACAGGGGGCGGAACACTGAAGCTTTCTTT.

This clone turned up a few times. The CDR3 DNA sequence: TGCGCCAGCAGGGAAAGGGCTTCGTCGCCCGTGGGAGGTTCACCCCTCCACTTT. Its translation: CASRERASSPVGGSPLHF. The chain couples TRBV10-1 to TRBJ1-6, with no clear D. Trimming removed 6 bases at V and 9 bases at J, with 27 bases between. This CDR3 region has 18 residues. Per germline, CDR1 WNHNN and CDR2 SYGVQD (reference sequence).

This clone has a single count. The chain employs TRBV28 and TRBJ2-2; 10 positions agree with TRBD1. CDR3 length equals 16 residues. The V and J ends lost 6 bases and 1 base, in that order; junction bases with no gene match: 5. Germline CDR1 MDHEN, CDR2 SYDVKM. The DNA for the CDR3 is TGTGCCAGCAGCCGAGGACAGGGGGGGAACACCGGGGAGCTGTTTTTT. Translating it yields CASSRGQGGNTGELFF.

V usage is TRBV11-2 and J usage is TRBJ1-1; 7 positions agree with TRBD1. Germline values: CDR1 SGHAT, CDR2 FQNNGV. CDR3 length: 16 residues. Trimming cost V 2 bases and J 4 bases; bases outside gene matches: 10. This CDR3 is CASSLRGSGGSTEAFF. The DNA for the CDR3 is TGTGCCAGCAGCTTAAGAGGTTCAGGGGGGAGCACTGAAGCTTTCTTT. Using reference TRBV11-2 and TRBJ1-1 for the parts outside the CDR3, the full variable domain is EAGVAQSPRYKIIEKRQSVAFWCNPISGHATLYWYQQILGQGPKLLIQFQNNGVVDDSQLPKDRFSAERLKGVDSTLKIQPAKLEDSAVYLCASSLRGSGGSTEAFFGQGTRLTVV.

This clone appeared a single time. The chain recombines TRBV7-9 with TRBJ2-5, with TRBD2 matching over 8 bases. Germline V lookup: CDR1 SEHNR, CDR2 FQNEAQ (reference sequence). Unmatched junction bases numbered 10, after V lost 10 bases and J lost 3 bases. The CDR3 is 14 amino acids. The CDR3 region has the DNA TGTGCCACCGGGATAGCGGGGCTGGAAGAGACCCAGTACTTC. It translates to CATGIAGLEETQYF.

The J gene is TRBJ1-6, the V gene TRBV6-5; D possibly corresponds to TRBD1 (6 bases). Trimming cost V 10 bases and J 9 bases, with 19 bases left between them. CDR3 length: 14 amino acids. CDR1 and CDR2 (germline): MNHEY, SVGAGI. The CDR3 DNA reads TGTGCCACCCGGAGCGGGACACCGGGTTCACCCCTCCACTTT. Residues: CATRSGTPGSPLHF.

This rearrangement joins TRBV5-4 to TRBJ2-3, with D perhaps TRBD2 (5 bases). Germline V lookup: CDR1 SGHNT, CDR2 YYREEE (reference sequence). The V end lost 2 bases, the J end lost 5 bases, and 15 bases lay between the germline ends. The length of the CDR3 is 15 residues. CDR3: CASSFTSFGIDTQYF. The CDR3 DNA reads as TGTGCCAGCAGCTTTACTAGTTTTGGTATAGATACGCAGTATTTT.

CDR3 bases: TGTGCCAGCAGCGTAGGCGGACCGGGACAGGGTAACTATGGCTACACCTTC. It is translated as CASSVGGPGQGNYGYTF. V usage is TRBV9 and J usage is TRBJ1-2; 9 bases are a match to TRBD1. CDR3 length: 17 residues. Germline assignment: CDR1 SGDLS and CDR2 YYNGEE. The V gene end was trimmed by 0 bases and the J gene end by 1 base; junction bases not matched to a gene: 7. Based on the CDR3 plus reference TRBV9 and TRBJ1-2, the full variable domain is DSGVTQTPKHLITATGQRVTLRCSPRSGDLSVYWYQQSLDQGLQFLIQYYNGEERAKGNILERFSAQQFPDLHSELNLSSLELGDSALYFCASSVGGPGQGNYGYTFGSGTRLTVV.

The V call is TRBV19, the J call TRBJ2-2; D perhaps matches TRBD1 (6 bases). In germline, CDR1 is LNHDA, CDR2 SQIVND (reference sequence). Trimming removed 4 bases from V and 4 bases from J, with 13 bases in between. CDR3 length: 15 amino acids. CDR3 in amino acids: CASSRGPGFTGELFF. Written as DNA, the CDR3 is TGTGCCAGTAGTAGGGGGCCCGGGTTCACCGGGGAGCTGTTTTTT. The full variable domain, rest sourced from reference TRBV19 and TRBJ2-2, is DGGITQSPKYLFRKEGQNVTLSCEQNLNHDAMYWYRQDPGQGLRLIYYSQIVNDFQKGDIAEGYSVSREKKESFPLTVTSAQKNPTAFYLCASSRGPGFTGELFFGEGSRLTVL.

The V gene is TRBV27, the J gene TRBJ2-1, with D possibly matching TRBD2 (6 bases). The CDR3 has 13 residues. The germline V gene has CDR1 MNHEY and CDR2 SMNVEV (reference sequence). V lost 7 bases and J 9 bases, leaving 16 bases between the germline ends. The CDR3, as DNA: TGTGCCAGCACAAGAGCCCTGGGGGGTGAGCAGTTCTTC. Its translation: CASTRALGGEQFF.

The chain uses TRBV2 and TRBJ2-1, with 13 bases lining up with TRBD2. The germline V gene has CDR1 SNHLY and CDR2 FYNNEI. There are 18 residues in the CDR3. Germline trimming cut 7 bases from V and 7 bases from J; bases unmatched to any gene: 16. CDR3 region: CASNFRGLAGFSGNEQFF. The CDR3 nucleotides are TGTGCCAGCAATTTCCGGGGACTAGCGGGGTTTTCCGGGAATGAGCAGTTCTTC.

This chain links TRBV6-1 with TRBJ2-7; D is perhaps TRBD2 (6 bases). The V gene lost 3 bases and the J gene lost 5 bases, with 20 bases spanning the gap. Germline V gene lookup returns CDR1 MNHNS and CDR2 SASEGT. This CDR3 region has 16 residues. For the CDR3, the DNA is TGTGCCAGCAGTGATAAGGGAGGTCGGAGAAGAGACGAGCAGTACTTC. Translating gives CASSDKGGRRRDEQYF.

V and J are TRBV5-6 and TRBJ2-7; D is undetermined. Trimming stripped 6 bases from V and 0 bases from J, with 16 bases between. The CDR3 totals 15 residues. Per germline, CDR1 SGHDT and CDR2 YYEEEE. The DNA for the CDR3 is TGTGCCAGCACCAGGTGGCCCCCCGGCTCCTACGAGCAGTACTTC. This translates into CASTRWPPGSYEQYF.

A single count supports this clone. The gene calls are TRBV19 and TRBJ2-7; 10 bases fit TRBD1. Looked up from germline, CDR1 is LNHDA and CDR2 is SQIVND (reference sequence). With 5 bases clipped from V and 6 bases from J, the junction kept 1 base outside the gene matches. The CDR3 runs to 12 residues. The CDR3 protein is CASSDRGREQYF. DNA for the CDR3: TGTGCCAGTAGTGACAGGGGGCGCGAGCAGTACTTC.

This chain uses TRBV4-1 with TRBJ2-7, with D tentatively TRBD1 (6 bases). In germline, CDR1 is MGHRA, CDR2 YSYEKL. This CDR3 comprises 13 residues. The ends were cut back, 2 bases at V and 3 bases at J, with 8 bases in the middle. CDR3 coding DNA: TGCGCCAGCAGCCAACTGGACAGCTACGAGCAGTACTTC. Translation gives CASSQLDSYEQYF.

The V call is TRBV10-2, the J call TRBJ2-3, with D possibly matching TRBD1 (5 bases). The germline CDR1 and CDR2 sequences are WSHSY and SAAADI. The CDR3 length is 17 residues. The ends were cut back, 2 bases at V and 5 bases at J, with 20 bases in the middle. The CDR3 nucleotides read TGCGCCAGCAGTGAGGGGCTAGGGGATAATGAGCGAGATACGCAGTATTTT. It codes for CASSEGLGDNERDTQYF.

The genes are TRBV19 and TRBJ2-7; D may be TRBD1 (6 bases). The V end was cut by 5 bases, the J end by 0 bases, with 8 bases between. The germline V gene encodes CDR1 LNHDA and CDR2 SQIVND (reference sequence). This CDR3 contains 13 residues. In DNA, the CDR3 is TGTGCCAGTAGTCCAGGGGTCTCCTACGAGCAGTACTTC. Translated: CASSPGVSYEQYF.

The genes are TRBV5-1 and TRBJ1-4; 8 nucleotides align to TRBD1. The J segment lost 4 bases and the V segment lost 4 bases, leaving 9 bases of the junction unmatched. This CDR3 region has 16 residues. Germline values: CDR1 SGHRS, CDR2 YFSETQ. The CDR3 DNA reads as TGCGCCAGCAGCCCGCAGGGGGCGGAGGTTAATGAAAAACTGTTTTTT. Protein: CASSPQGAEVNEKLFF.

This CDR3 is CASSARASGTYEQYF. The CDR3 DNA reads as TGCGCCAGCAGTGCCCGGGCTAGCGGGACCTACGAGCAGTACTTC. The chain joins TRBV23-1 to TRBJ2-7; 9 nucleotides agree with TRBD2. TRBV23-1 is an ORF; its function is uncertain. After removal of 5 bases from V and 2 bases from J, the junction contained 7 bases not matched to a gene. This CDR3 has 15 residues.